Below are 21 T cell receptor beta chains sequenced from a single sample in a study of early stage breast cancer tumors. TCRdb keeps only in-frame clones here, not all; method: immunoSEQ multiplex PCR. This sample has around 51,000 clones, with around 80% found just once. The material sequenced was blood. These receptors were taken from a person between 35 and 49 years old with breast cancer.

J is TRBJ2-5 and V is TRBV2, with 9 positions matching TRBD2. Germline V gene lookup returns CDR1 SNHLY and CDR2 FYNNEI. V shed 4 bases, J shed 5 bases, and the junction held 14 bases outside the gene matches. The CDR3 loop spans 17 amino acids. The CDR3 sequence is CASSASRTGAGGETQYF. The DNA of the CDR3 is TGTGCCAGCAGTGCCTCAAGGACTGGGGCGGGGGGGGAGACCCAGTACTTC.

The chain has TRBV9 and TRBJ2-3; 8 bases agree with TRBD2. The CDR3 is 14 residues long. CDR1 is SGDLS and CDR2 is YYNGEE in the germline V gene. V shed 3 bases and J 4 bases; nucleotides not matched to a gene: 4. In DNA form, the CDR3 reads TGTGCCAGCAGCGGGACTAGCCTTTCAGATACGCAGTATTTT. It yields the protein CASSGTSLSDTQYF.

The CDR3: CASRTEGYANEKLFF. The DNA for the CDR3 is TGCGCCAGCAGAACGGAGGGGTATGCTAATGAAAAACTGTTTTTT. The V gene is TRBV5-1, the J gene TRBJ1-4; weak D call: TRBD1 (5 bases). V lost 5 bases and J 3 bases, leaving 14 bases between the germline ends. This CDR3 is 15 amino acids long. Germline values: CDR1 SGHRS, CDR2 YFSETQ.

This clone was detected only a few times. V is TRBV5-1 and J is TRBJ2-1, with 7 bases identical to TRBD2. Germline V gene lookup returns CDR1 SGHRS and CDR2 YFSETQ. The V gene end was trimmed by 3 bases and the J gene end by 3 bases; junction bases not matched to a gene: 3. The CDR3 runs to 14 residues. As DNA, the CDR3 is TGCGCCAGCAGCTCGAGCGGGGTCTACAATGAGCAGTTCTTC. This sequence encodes CASSSSGVYNEQFF.

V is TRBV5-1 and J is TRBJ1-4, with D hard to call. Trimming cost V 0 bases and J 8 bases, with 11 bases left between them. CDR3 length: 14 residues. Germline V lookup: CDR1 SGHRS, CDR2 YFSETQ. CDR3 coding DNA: TGCGCCAGCAGCTTGGGAAACGGGGAAGAAAAACTGTTTTTT. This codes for CASSLGNGEEKLFF.

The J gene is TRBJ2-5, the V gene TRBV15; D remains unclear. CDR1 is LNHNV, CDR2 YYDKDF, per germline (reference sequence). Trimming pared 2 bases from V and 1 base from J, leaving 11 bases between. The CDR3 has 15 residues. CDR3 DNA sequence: TGTGCCACCAGCAGACTTCTGGCCCCCCAAGAGACCCAGTACTTC. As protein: CATSRLLAPQETQYF.

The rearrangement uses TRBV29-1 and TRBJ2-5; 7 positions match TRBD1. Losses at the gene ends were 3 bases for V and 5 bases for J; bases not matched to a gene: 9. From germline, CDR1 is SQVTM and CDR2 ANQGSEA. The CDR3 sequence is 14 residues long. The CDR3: CSVDRTGAPETQYF. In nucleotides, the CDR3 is TGCAGCGTTGATAGGACAGGAGCTCCTGAGACCCAGTACTTC. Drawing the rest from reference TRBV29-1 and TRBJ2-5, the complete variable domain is SAVISQKPSRDICQRGTSLTIQCQVDSQVTMMFWYRQQPGQSLTLIATANQGSEATYESGFVIDKFPISRPNLTFSTLTVSNMSPEDSSIYLCSVDRTGAPETQYFGPGTRLLVL.

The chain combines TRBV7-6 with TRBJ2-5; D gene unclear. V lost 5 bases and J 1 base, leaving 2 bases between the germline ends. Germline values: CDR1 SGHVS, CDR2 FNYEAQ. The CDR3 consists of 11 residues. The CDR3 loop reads CASSLQETQYF. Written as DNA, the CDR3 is TGTGCCAGCAGCCTCCAAGAGACCCAGTACTTC.

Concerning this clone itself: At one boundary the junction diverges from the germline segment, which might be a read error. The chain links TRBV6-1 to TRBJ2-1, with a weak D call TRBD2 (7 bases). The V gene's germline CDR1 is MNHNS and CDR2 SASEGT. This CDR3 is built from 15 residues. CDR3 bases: TGTGCCAGCAGCTCCACACGGGGGGCCTATAATGAGCAGTTCTTC. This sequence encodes CASSSTRGAYNEQFF.

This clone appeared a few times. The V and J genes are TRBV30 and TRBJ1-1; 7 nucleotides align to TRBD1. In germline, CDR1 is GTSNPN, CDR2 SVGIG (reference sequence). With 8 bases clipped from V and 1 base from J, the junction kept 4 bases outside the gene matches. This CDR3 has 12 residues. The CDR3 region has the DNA TGTGCCGGGGACAGAAGGAACACTGAAGCTTTCTTT. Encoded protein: CAGDRRNTEAFF.

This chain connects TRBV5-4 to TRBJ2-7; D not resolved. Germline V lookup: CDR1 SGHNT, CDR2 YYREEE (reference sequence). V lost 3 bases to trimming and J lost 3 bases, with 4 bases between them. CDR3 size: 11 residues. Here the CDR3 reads CASSWGYEQYF. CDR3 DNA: TGTGCCAGCAGCTGGGGCTACGAGCAGTACTTC.

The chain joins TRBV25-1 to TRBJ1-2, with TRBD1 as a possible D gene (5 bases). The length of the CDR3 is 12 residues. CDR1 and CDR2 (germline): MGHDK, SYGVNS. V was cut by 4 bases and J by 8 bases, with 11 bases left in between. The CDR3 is CASSVGGGGYTF. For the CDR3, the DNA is TGTGCCAGCAGTGTTGGGGGAGGCGGCTACACCTTC.

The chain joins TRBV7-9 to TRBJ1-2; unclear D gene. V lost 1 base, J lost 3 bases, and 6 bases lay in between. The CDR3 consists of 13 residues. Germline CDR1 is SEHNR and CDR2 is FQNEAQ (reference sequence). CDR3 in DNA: TGTGCCAGCAGCTTAGGGTGGGACTATGGCTACACCTTC. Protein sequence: CASSLGWDYGYTF.

CDR3 bases: TGTGCCAGCAGTTGGGACAGGGTGAACAATGAGCAGTTCTTC. Amino acid sequence: CASSWDRVNNEQFF. The J gene is TRBJ2-1, the V gene TRBV6-6; 9 bases are shared with TRBD1. Germline loops: CDR1 MNHNY, CDR2 SVGAGI (reference sequence). CDR3 length equals 14 residues. V lost 4 bases, J lost 5 bases, and 3 bases stayed unmatched.

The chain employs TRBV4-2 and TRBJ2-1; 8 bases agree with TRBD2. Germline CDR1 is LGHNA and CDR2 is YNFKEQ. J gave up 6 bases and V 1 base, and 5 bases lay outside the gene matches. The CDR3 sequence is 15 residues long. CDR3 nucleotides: TGTGCCAGCAGCCAAGTGTTCGGGGGGGGCAATGAGCAGTTCTTC. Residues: CASSQVFGGGNEQFF.

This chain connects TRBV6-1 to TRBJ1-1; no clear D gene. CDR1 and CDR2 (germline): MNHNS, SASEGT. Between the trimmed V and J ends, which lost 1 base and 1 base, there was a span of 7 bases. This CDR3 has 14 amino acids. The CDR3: CASSEGAGNTEAFF. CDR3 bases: TGTGCCAGCAGTGAAGGGGCAGGGAACACTGAAGCTTTCTTT.

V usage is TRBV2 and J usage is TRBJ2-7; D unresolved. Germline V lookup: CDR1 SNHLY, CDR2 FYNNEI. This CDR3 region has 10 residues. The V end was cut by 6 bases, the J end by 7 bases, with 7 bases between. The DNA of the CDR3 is TGTGCCAGCAGGCAGGAGGAGCAGTACTTC. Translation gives CASRQEEQYF.

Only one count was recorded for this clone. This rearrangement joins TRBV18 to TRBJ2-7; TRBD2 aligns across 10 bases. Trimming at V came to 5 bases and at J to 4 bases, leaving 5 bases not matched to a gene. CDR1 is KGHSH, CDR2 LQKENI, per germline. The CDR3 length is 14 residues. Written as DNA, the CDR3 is TGTGCCAGCTCAGGGACTAGCGAGCTATACGAGCAGTACTTC. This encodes CASSGTSELYEQYF.

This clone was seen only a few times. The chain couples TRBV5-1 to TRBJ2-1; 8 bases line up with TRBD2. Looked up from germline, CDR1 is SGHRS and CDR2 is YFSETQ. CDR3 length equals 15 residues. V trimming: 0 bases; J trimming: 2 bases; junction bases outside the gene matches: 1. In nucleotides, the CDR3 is TGCGCCAGCAGCTTGGCGGGAGGGACCTACAATGAGCAGTTCTTC. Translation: CASSLAGGTYNEQFF. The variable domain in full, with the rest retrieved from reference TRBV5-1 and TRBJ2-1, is KAGVTQTPRYLIKTRGQQVTLSCSPISGHRSVSWYQQTPGQGLQFLFEYFSETQRNKGNFPGRFSGRQFSNSRSEMNVSTLELGDSALYLCASSLAGGTYNEQFFGPGTRLTVL.

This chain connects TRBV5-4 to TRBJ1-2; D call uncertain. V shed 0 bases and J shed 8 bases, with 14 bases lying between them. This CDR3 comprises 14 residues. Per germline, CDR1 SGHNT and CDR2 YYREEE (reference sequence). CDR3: CASSLEQGEGGYTF. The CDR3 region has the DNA TGTGCCAGCAGCTTGGAACAAGGAGAGGGAGGCTACACCTTC.

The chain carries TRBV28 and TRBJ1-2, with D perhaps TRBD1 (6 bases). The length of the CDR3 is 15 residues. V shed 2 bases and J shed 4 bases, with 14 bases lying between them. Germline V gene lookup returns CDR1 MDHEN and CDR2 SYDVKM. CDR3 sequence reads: CASSLNLGGLYGYTF. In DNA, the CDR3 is TGTGCCAGCAGTTTAAATTTAGGGGGGCTCTATGGCTACACCTTC.